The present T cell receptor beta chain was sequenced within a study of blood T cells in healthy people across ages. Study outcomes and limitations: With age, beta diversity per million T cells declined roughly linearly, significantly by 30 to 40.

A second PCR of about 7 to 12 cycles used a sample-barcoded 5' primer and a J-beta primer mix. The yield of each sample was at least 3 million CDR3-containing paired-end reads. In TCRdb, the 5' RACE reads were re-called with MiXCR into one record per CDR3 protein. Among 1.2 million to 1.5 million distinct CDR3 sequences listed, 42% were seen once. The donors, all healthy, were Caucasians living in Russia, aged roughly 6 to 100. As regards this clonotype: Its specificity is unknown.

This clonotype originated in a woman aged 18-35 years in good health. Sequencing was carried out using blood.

CDR3 sequence: CASSQGGRVIDTQYF. CDR3 DNA: TGCGCCAGCAGCCAAGGCGGCAGGGTGATAGATACGCAGTATTTT. The chain is built from TRBV4-1 and TRBJ2-3, with a possible D match to TRBD1 (5 bases). Between the trimmed V and J ends, which lost 1 base and 5 bases, there was a span of 13 bases. Germline CDR1 and CDR2: MGHRA and YSYEKL. This CDR3 is built from 15 residues.